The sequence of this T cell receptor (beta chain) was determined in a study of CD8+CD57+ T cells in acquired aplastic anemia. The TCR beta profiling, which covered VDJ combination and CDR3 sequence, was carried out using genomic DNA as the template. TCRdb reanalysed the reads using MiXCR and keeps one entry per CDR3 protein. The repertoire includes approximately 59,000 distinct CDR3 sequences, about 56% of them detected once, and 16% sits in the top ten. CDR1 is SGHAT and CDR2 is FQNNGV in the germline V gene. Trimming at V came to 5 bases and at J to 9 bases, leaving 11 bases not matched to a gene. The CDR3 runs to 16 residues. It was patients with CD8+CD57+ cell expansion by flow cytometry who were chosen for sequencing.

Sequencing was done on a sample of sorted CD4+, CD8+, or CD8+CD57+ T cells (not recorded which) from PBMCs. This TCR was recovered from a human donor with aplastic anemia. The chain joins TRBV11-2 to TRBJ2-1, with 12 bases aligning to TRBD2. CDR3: CASSPGTSGLVREQFF. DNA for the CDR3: TGTGCCAGCAGCCCCGGGACTAGCGGGCTGGTTCGTGAGCAGTTCTTC.